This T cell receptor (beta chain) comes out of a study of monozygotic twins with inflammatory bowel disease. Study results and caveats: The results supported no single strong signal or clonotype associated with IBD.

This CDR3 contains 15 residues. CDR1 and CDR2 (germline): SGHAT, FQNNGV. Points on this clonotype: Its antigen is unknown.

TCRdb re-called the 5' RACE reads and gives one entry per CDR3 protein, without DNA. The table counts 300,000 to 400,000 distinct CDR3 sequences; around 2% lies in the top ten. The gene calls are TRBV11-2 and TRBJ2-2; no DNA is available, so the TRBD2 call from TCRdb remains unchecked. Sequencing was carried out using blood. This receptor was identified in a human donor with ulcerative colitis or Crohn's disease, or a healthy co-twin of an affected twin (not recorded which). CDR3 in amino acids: CTTRTSFRDTGELFF.